Below are 2 T cell receptor beta chains sequenced from a single sample in a study of low-dose radiotherapy and immunotherapy resistance in tumors. Alpha- and beta-chain coverage of first-strand cDNA came from TRAV- and TRBV-specific primers. The TCRs were subjected to amplification over about 19 PCR cycles employing a constant-region primer in conjunction with a V-primer adapter. TCRdb re-analysed the reads in MiXCR, keeping a single row per CDR3 protein. Of under 70,000 distinct CDR3 sequences listed, roughly 23% are singletons. Described time point: after trial treatment. Treatment indicated: LDRT plus nivolumab, ipilimumab, low-dose cyclophosphamide and aspirin (RACIN trial). The sample in question was PBMCs, obtained after low-dose radiotherapy plus immunotherapy. These receptors were collected from a male donor with prostate cancer.

As concerns this clonotype: A far bigger clonotype differs at one base, so this is likely a read error. The CDR3 loop is CATSSGTAYNEQYF. The CDR3 DNA follows: TGTGCCACCAGCAGCGGGACAGCTTACAATGAGCAGTACTTC. The chain is built from TRBV15 and TRBJ2-7, with 7 positions matching TRBD1. The germline V gene encodes CDR1 LNHNV and CDR2 YYDKDF (reference sequence). The CDR3 extends over 14 amino acids. With 3 bases clipped from V and 7 bases from J, the junction kept 9 bases outside the gene matches.

This clonotype was detected many times. This chain uses TRBV5-1 with TRBJ1-2; TRBD1 matches 8 bases. V trimming: 0 bases; J trimming: 7 bases; junction bases outside the gene matches: 8. Germline V CDR1 and CDR2: SGHRS, YFSETQ. CDR3 length equals 15 residues. This CDR3 reads CASSLDRDRFSGYTF. The CDR3 nucleotides are TGCGCCAGCAGCTTGGATCGGGACAGGTTCTCTGGCTACACCTTC.